These 15 T cell receptor beta chains were all obtained from the same sample, sequenced in a study of cytomegalovirus exposure and HLA in healthy donors. The study ran its PCR with 60 Vbeta and 13 Jbeta primers. The data were produced by immunoSEQ multiplex PCR, yet TCRdb's version contains in-frame clones alone and is incomplete. The table includes 150,000 to 200,000 clones, roughly 82% detected once. Sequenced input: PBMCs. The receptor set was obtained from a girl aged 2-10 years in good health and CMV-seropositive.

V gene TRBV9 combines with J gene TRBJ2-3; 10 bases map to TRBD2. J gave up 7 bases and V 0 bases, and 14 bases lay outside the gene matches. From germline, CDR1 is SGDLS and CDR2 YYNGEE. The CDR3 is made up of 18 amino acids. The CDR3, as DNA: TGTGCCAGCAGCGTAGATGGGACCACGCTAGCGGGAGTTCATACGCAGTATTTT. Its protein product is CASSVDGTTLAGVHTQYF.

V usage is TRBV6-5 and J usage is TRBJ1-3; tentatively, D is TRBD1 (5 bases). V lost 5 bases, J lost 3 bases, and 8 bases lay in between. The CDR3 totals 13 residues. Germline lookup yields CDR1 MNHEY and CDR2 SVGAGI. CDR3 sequence: CASSQDSGNTIYF. As DNA, the CDR3 is TGTGCCAGCAGTCAAGACAGTGGAAACACCATATATTTT.

This sequence joins TRBV19 and TRBJ2-3, with TRBD2 matching 11 bases. The CDR3 length is 15 residues. Trimming removed 3 bases from V and 3 bases from J; junction bases left unmatched: 2. Germline V gene data show CDR1 as LNHDA and CDR2 as SQIVND (reference sequence). The CDR3 DNA is TGTGCCAGTAGTATGACTAGCGGGGTGACAGATACGCAGTATTTT. Protein: CASSMTSGVTDTQYF.

The chain couples TRBV25-1 to TRBJ2-7; TRBD2 aligns across 9 bases. V was pared by 6 bases and J by 1 base, with 13 bases of the junction left unmatched. The CDR3 sequence is 17 residues long. Germline values: CDR1 MGHDK, CDR2 SYGVNS. CDR3 DNA sequence: TGTGCCAGCAGCCCCTTCTTAGCGGGAGAAAGGTCCTACGAGCAGTACTTC. Encoded protein: CASSPFLAGERSYEQYF.

This CDR3 reads CASSRQGQETQYF. The CDR3 bases are TGTGCCAGCAGCAGACAGGGCCAAGAGACCCAGTACTTC. This chain links TRBV5-4 with TRBJ2-5; 7 bases fit TRBD1. After removal of 4 bases from V and 1 base from J, the junction contained 1 base not matched to a gene. This CDR3 contains 13 residues. Germline lookup yields CDR1 SGHNT and CDR2 YYREEE (reference sequence).

This rearrangement joins TRBV30 to TRBJ2-1, with 10 positions matching TRBD2. Germline V gene data show CDR1 as GTSNPN and CDR2 as SVGIG (reference sequence). This CDR3 is built from 15 residues. Losses at the gene ends were 3 bases for V and 5 bases for J; bases not matched to a gene: 7. The CDR3 region is CAWRTRTSGNNEQFF. The CDR3 DNA is TGTGCCTGGAGAACTCGGACTAGCGGAAACAATGAGCAGTTCTTC.

This clone was picked up a small number of times. The rearrangement links TRBV25-1 to TRBJ1-1, with TRBD1 matching 9 bases. The CDR3 has 13 residues. Germline-derived CDR1 and CDR2 are MGHDK and SYGVNS. With V trimmed by 7 bases and J by 1 base, 1 base remained unmatched. CDR3 in amino acids: CASKDRGNTEAFF. The DNA of the CDR3 is TGTGCCAGCAAGGACAGGGGGAACACTGAAGCTTTCTTT.

The gene calls are TRBV2 and TRBJ1-5; D is unclear. This CDR3 is built from 13 residues. Trimming pared 6 bases from V and 0 bases from J, leaving 6 bases between. The germline V gene has CDR1 SNHLY and CDR2 FYNNEI. The CDR3 reads CASRRNSNQPQHF. CDR3 nucleotide sequence: TGTGCCAGCAGGCGGAATAGCAATCAGCCCCAGCATTTT.

V gene TRBV30 combines with J gene TRBJ2-1; 10 bases line up with TRBD2. Germline loops: CDR1 GTSNPN, CDR2 SVGIG (reference sequence). This CDR3 has 15 residues. V dropped 8 bases and J dropped 0; count of bases not matched to a gene: 7. The CDR3 is CARGLAGVSYNEQFF. As DNA, the CDR3 is TGTGCCCGGGGCCTAGCGGGAGTCTCCTACAATGAGCAGTTCTTC.

The gene calls are TRBV7-2 and TRBJ2-2; no clear D. CDR1 SGHTA and CDR2 FQGNSA come from the germline V gene. The CDR3 covers 14 residues. Trimming pared 3 bases from V and 3 bases from J, leaving 8 bases between. The CDR3 here is CASSFGGYTGELFF. The CDR3 DNA sequence: TGTGCCAGCAGCTTCGGCGGTTACACCGGGGAGCTGTTTTTT.

The V call is TRBV27, the J call TRBJ2-7, with 7 bases matching TRBD1. The CDR3 runs to 11 residues. After removal of 5 bases from V and 7 bases from J, the junction contained 2 bases not matched to a gene. Germline CDR1 MNHEY, CDR2 SMNVEV (reference sequence). This CDR3 reads CASSTGVEQYF. In DNA, the CDR3 is TGTGCCAGCAGTACAGGGGTAGAGCAGTACTTC.

This clone appeared once. The chain couples TRBV6-5 to TRBJ1-2, with D unresolved. This CDR3 spans 15 amino acids. The germline CDR1 and CDR2 sequences are MNHEY and SVGAGI. V dropped 0 bases and J dropped 3 bases, with 11 bases sitting between them. The CDR3 nucleotides are TGTGCCAGCAGTTACTCGCAACTGGACTACTATGGCTACACCTTC. Translated: CASSYSQLDYYGYTF.

V gene TRBV11-3 combines with J gene TRBJ2-5; a weak D match, TRBD2 (5 bases). Germline assignment: CDR1 SGHNT and CDR2 YENEEA. The CDR3 totals 14 residues. The germline V and J ends were trimmed by 2 bases and 5 bases, with 12 bases remaining between them. CDR3 in DNA: TGTGCCAGCAGCTTACGACGGGGATCGGAGACCCAGTACTTC. Translation gives CASSLRRGSETQYF.

The chain is built from TRBV6-5 and TRBJ2-3; TRBD2 agrees at 7 bases. Unmatched junction bases numbered 3, after V lost 8 bases and J lost 4 bases. This CDR3 region has 12 residues. CDR1 is MNHEY, CDR2 SVGAGI, per germline. DNA for the CDR3: TGTGCCAGCTGGGGGGGGTCAGATACGCAGTATTTT. Translation gives CASWGGSDTQYF.

In regard to this clone: Its ends do not fully match the called genes, so a read error is possible. The chain is built from TRBV5-4 and TRBJ2-3; TRBD1 matches 8 bases. Germline assignment: CDR1 SGHNT and CDR2 YYREEE (reference sequence). The length of the CDR3 is 12 residues. The CDR3, as DNA: TGTGCCAGCAGCTTGACAGGGGGTACGCCGTATTTT. As protein: CASSLTGGTPYF.